These 32 T cell receptor beta chains were all obtained from the same sample, sequenced in a study of chemoradiotherapy in HPV16-positive cancers. Libraries were prepared by immunoSEQ multiplex PCR; TCRdb keeps only in-frame clonotypes and omits some of them. The sample consists of around 62,000 clones, about 90% of them appearing once. Sequenced here: blood, sampled from a patient who underwent chemoradiotherapy. These receptors were collected from a human donor with HPV-associated anogenital cancer.

J is TRBJ1-2 and V is TRBV15; D gene unclear. CDR3 length: 13 amino acids. Trimming left V 4 bases short and J 3 bases short, with 9 bases between. Germline CDR1 reads LNHNV; CDR2 reads YYDKDF (reference sequence). CDR3 residues: CATSTQAHYGYTF. The CDR3 DNA follows: TGTGCCACCAGCACTCAGGCGCACTATGGCTACACCTTC. The full variable domain, its missing parts supplied by reference TRBV15 and TRBJ1-2, is DAMVIQNPRYQVTQFGKPVTLSCSQTLNHNVMYWYQQKSSQAPKLLFHYYDKDFNNEADTPDNFQSRRPNTSFCFLDIRSPGLGDTAMYLCATSTQAHYGYTFGSGTRLTVV.

The V gene is TRBV11-2, the J gene TRBJ2-7, with D unclear. The CDR3 loop spans 16 amino acids. Deletions cut 4 bases from V and 3 bases from J, with 19 bases between. Germline V gene data show CDR1 as SGHAT and CDR2 as FQNNGV. The CDR3: CASSSVTLGSYYEQYF. Here the CDR3 DNA reads TGTGCCAGCAGCTCCGTGACTCTAGGTTCTTACTACGAGCAGTACTTC.

V usage is TRBV7-9 and J usage is TRBJ1-2; D gene ambiguous. Deletions cut 2 bases from V and 6 bases from J, with 10 bases between. Germline V CDR1 and CDR2: SEHNR, FQNEAQ (reference sequence). The CDR3 loop spans 13 amino acids. This CDR3 is CASSLYKGNGYTF. The DNA for the CDR3 is TGTGCCAGCAGCTTATATAAGGGCAATGGCTACACCTTC.

J is TRBJ2-1 and V is TRBV5-3, with D possibly being TRBD1 or TRBD2 (5 bases each). TRBV5-3 is assigned to the ORF class and has an uncertain function. The V gene lost 6 bases and the J gene lost 8 bases, with 15 bases spanning the gap. The CDR3 length is 13 residues. In nucleotides, the CDR3 is TGTGCCAGAACCAGGGACCTTTTTGATGAGCAGTTCTTC. This encodes CARTRDLFDEQFF.

On this clone itself: Mismatch with germline at one junction end may stem from a read error. The chain carries TRBV6-1 and TRBJ2-7, with 14 bases matching TRBD2. Germline V gives CDR1 MNHNS, CDR2 SASEGT. This CDR3 has 13 amino acids. The DNA of the CDR3 is TGTGCCAGCAGCGCAGGACTAGCGGGAGGTACGAACTTC. It codes for CASSAGLAGGTNF.

The CDR3 loop reads CASSLGTGGFGETQYF. Written as DNA, the CDR3 is TGTGCCAGCAGCCTAGGGACAGGGGGCTTTGGAGAGACCCAGTACTTC. The rearrangement links TRBV27 to TRBJ2-5; 12 bases fit TRBD1. The CDR3 length is 16 residues. V gave up 6 bases and J gave up 4 bases; unmatched junction bases: 9. Per the germline V gene, CDR1 is MNHEY and CDR2 is SMNVEV (reference sequence).

The CDR3 sequence: CASGTRETGFNQPQHF. The CDR3 nucleotides are TGTGCCAGTGGGACTAGAGAGACAGGCTTCAATCAGCCCCAGCATTTT. The chain combines TRBV19 with TRBJ1-5; tentatively, D is TRBD1 (6 bases). CDR3 length: 16 residues. Per the germline V gene, CDR1 is LNHDA and CDR2 is SQIVND (reference sequence). Trimming pared 8 bases from V and 3 bases from J, leaving 20 bases between.

The CDR3 region is CASRPDRGVNTEAFF. Written as DNA, the CDR3 is TGTGCCAGCAGACCGGACAGGGGGGTGAACACTGAAGCTTTCTTT. The J gene is TRBJ1-1, the V gene TRBV7-2; 10 nucleotides match TRBD1. The ends lost 6 bases at V and 0 bases at J; junction bases unmatched: 4. The germline V gene encodes CDR1 SGHTA and CDR2 FQGNSA. The CDR3 covers 15 residues.

V and J are TRBV30 and TRBJ1-3; 7 bases map to TRBD1. The junction had 9 bases not matched to a gene; V was cut back by 7 bases and J by 0 bases. Germline V gives CDR1 GTSNPN, CDR2 SVGIG (reference sequence). There are 15 residues in the CDR3. The CDR3 DNA sequence: TGTGCCTATGCCAGGGGGGTCTCCTCTGGAAACACCATATATTTT. Encoded protein: CAYARGVSSGNTIYF.

The chain has TRBV2 and TRBJ1-6; no definite D call. V was pared by 8 bases and J by 5 bases, with 7 bases between. CDR1 SNHLY and CDR2 FYNNEI come from the germline V gene. The CDR3 is made up of 12 amino acids. As DNA, the CDR3 is TGTGCCAGCTCGGGTAATAATTCACCCCTCCACTTT. Encoded protein: CASSGNNSPLHF.

The chain couples TRBV7-9 to TRBJ2-7, with TRBD2 matching 11 bases. The J segment lost 0 bases and the V segment lost 5 bases, leaving 9 bases of the junction unmatched. The CDR3 has 17 amino acids. Germline V CDR1 and CDR2: SEHNR, FQNEAQ (reference sequence). The CDR3 region is CASSPRTSGSSSYEQYF. CDR3 nucleotides: TGTGCCAGCAGCCCCAGGACTAGCGGGTCGAGCTCCTACGAGCAGTACTTC.

The rearrangement uses TRBV6-5 and TRBJ2-3; no definite D call. The CDR3 sequence is 13 residues long. Trimming pared 2 bases from V and 3 bases from J, leaving 6 bases between. In germline, CDR1 is MNHEY, CDR2 SVGAGI. The CDR3 region is CASSYLRTDTQYF. CDR3 in DNA: TGTGCCAGCAGTTACCTAAGGACAGATACGCAGTATTTT.

This chain uses TRBV6-1 with TRBJ1-5, with D hard to call. The length of the CDR3 is 15 residues. Germline CDR1 reads MNHNS; CDR2 reads SASEGT. V lost 8 bases, J lost 6 bases, and 20 bases lay in between. CDR3 sequence (DNA): TGTGCCAGCGACCCGGGTCATTTTAAAGGTCAGCCCCAGCATTTT. As protein: CASDPGHFKGQPQHF.

The chain links TRBV4-1 to TRBJ1-4; TRBD1 is a possible D gene (6 bases). Germline V gene sequence: CDR1 MGHRA, CDR2 YSYEKL. V was trimmed by 0 bases and J by 5 bases, leaving 16 bases between them. CDR3 size: 17 residues. The CDR3 bases are TGCGCCAGCAGCCAAGATAGTTGGACAGTCGCGAATGAAAAACTGTTTTTT. It codes for CASSQDSWTVANEKLFF.

The V call is TRBV18, the J call TRBJ1-2, with D perhaps matching TRBD1 (5 bases). Deletions cut 5 bases from V and 3 bases from J, with 10 bases between. CDR3 length equals 13 residues. Per the germline V gene, CDR1 is KGHSH and CDR2 is LQKENI. This chain's CDR3 is CASSEGRDYGYTF. In DNA, the CDR3 is TGTGCCAGCTCAGAAGGCAGGGACTATGGCTACACCTTC.

This sequence joins TRBV5-1 and TRBJ2-1; 7 positions agree with TRBD2. Germline V gives CDR1 SGHRS, CDR2 YFSETQ. This CDR3 contains 14 residues. With V trimmed by 0 bases and J by 5 bases, 2 bases remained unmatched. CDR3 sequence: CASSLAGRNNEQFF. In DNA, the CDR3 is TGCGCCAGCAGCTTGGCCGGGAGGAACAATGAGCAGTTCTTC.

This clone was seen once. The chain is built from TRBV7-8 and TRBJ1-1, with 11 bases matching TRBD1. The CDR3 totals 18 residues. With V trimmed by 0 bases and J by 2 bases, 8 bases remained unmatched. Germline V CDR1 and CDR2: SGHVS, FQNEAQ. The CDR3 coding sequence is TGTGCCAGCAGCTTAGCCGTTTGGACAGGGGGCCTAAACACTGAAGCTTTCTTT. Its protein product is CASSLAVWTGGLNTEAFF.

This chain joins TRBV10-1 and TRBJ1-1, with D hard to call. The CDR3 contains 14 residues. The germline V and J ends were trimmed by 2 bases and 0 bases, with 7 bases remaining between them. The germline V gene encodes CDR1 WNHNN and CDR2 SYGVQD (reference sequence). The CDR3 region is CASSEAGVNTEAFF. DNA of the CDR3: TGCGCCAGCAGTGAGGCCGGGGTGAACACTGAAGCTTTCTTT.

The genes are TRBV10-3 and TRBJ2-5; D is uncertain. Trimming took 6 bases from V and 4 from J, leaving 15 bases between them. The CDR3 covers 14 residues. The germline gives CDR1 ENHRY, CDR2 SYGVKD. The chain's CDR3 is CAIRGPGRAETQYF. DNA of the CDR3: TGTGCCATCAGGGGCCCGGGTCGTGCAGAGACCCAGTACTTC.

V and J are TRBV25-1 and TRBJ2-3; D gene unclear. The germline V and J ends were trimmed by 2 bases and 2 bases, with 8 bases remaining between them. Germline CDR1 reads MGHDK; CDR2 reads SYGVNS. CDR3 size: 14 residues. CDR3 in DNA: TGTGCCAGCAGTGAACTGGCACTCACAGATACGCAGTATTTT. It is translated as CASSELALTDTQYF.

This chain links TRBV28 with TRBJ1-5; D perhaps matches TRBD1 (6 bases). Per the germline V gene, CDR1 is MDHEN and CDR2 is SYDVKM. The CDR3 spans 16 residues. V shed 7 bases and J shed 4 bases, with 20 bases lying between them. The CDR3 DNA follows: TGTGCCAGCATCTTTTCGGGACACTTACTTAATCAGCCCCAGCATTTT. Its translation: CASIFSGHLLNQPQHF.

V is TRBV5-1 and J is TRBJ1-6; D not resolved. This CDR3 contains 17 residues. With 3 bases removed from V and 0 bases from J, the gap between germline ends came to 13 bases. CDR1 and CDR2 (germline): SGHRS, YFSETQ. The CDR3 region has the DNA TGCGCCAGCAGCTCCCAAAGCCAGAGCTCCTATAATTCACCCCTCCACTTT. Amino acids: CASSSQSQSSYNSPLHF. The full variable domain, with the rest looked up from reference TRBV5-1 and TRBJ1-6, is KAGVTQTPRYLIKTRGQQVTLSCSPISGHRSVSWYQQTPGQGLQFLFEYFSETQRNKGNFPGRFSGRQFSNSRSEMNVSTLELGDSALYLCASSSQSQSSYNSPLHFGNGTRLTVT.

The chain combines TRBV6-5 with TRBJ1-2, with D possibly being TRBD1 (5 bases). V was cut by 5 bases and J by 3 bases, with 13 bases left in between. Germline V gene sequence: CDR1 MNHEY, CDR2 SVGAGI. The CDR3 is 14 amino acids. This chain's CDR3 is CASSPSGGYYGYTF. DNA of the CDR3: TGTGCCAGCAGTCCATCGGGGGGTTACTATGGCTACACCTTC.

The rearrangement uses TRBV7-6 and TRBJ1-2, with TRBD1 as a possible D gene (5 bases). V lost 3 bases and J 6 bases, leaving 11 bases between the germline ends. Germline V lookup: CDR1 SGHVS, CDR2 FNYEAQ. The CDR3 loop spans 13 amino acids. The CDR3: CASSFRQGDGYTF. The DNA for the CDR3 is TGTGCCAGCAGCTTTCGGCAGGGAGATGGCTACACCTTC. Supplemented by reference TRBV7-6 and TRBJ1-2, the full variable domain reads GAGVSQSPRYKVTKRGQDVALRCDPISGHVSLYWYRQALGQGPEFLTYFNYEAQQDKSGLPNDRFSAERPEGSISTLTIQRTEQRDSAMYRCASSFRQGDGYTFGSGTRLTVV.

The table lists this clone with a few counts. The germline gene is not matched at one end of the junction; a read error may be the cause. The CDR3 sequence is CAISVDSSHNSPLHF. The CDR3 DNA reads as TGTGCCATCAGTGTGGACAGCTCCCATAATTCACCCCTCCACTTT. The V call is TRBV10-3, the J call TRBJ1-6; possibly TRBD1 for D (6 bases). The germline gives CDR1 ENHRY, CDR2 SYGVKD. This CDR3 spans 15 amino acids.

This chain uses TRBV9 with TRBJ1-4, with unresolved D. Germline lookup yields CDR1 SGDLS and CDR2 YYNGEE. This CDR3 is built from 12 residues. Trimming pared 3 bases from V and 14 bases from J, leaving 14 bases between. CDR3 DNA sequence: TGTGCCAGCAGCGCGCCGGGAGGTATGCTGTTTTTT. Protein sequence: CASSAPGGMLFF.

The chain links TRBV29-1 to TRBJ2-5; D uncertain. This CDR3 comprises 12 residues. The V and J ends lost 7 bases and 1 base respectively, with 10 bases between them. Germline V CDR1 and CDR2: SQVTM, ANQGSEA. CDR3 amino acids: CSAATRQETQYF. CDR3 DNA: TGCAGCGCTGCGACACGCCAAGAGACCCAGTACTTC.

The chain carries TRBV5-4 and TRBJ2-5; D possibly corresponds to TRBD1 (5 bases). Germline V CDR1 and CDR2: SGHNT, YYREEE (reference sequence). Between the trimmed V and J ends, which lost 2 bases and 9 bases, there was a span of 14 bases. CDR3 length: 13 amino acids. In DNA form, the CDR3 reads TGTGCCAGCAGCTTCGACTGGGGCCGGGCCCAGTACTTC. It is translated as CASSFDWGRAQYF.

The chain links TRBV5-6 to TRBJ2-1, with a weak D call TRBD2 (6 bases). Trimming shortened V by 3 bases and J by 0 bases, and 10 bases separated the two germline ends. This CDR3 has 15 residues. Per germline, CDR1 SGHDT and CDR2 YYEEEE. The CDR3 nucleotides read TGTGCCAGCAGCTCGGACTACTACTCCTACAATGAGCAGTTCTTC. Translating gives CASSSDYYSYNEQFF.

J is TRBJ2-1 and V is TRBV27; either TRBD1 or TRBD2 may supply D (5 bases each). The CDR3 is 14 residues long. Per the germline V gene, CDR1 is MNHEY and CDR2 is SMNVEV (reference sequence). The V and J ends lost 4 bases and 1 base respectively, with 8 bases between them. The DNA of the CDR3 is TGTGCCAGCAGTTGGGGGATTTCCTACAATGAGCAGTTCTTC. Translating gives CASSWGISYNEQFF.

This sequence joins TRBV6-4 and TRBJ2-1; D is perhaps TRBD2 (7 bases). Germline assignment: CDR1 MRHNA and CDR2 SNTAGT. The CDR3 extends over 13 amino acids. V was pared by 0 bases and J by 15 bases, with 15 bases between. In nucleotides, the CDR3 is TGTGCCAGCAGTGACTCAGAGGGGGGGGGCTGGTTCTTC. Its protein product is CASSDSEGGGWFF.

The J gene is TRBJ2-4, the V gene TRBV29-1; D unresolved. This CDR3 has 12 residues. Trimming removed 2 bases at V and 6 bases at J, with 8 bases between. Germline V lookup: CDR1 SQVTM, CDR2 ANQGSEA. DNA for the CDR3: TGCAGCGTTGAAAAGGCAGGAAACATTCAGTACTTC. It is translated as CSVEKAGNIQYF.